This is a list of T cell receptor beta chains from one sample in a study of T-cell memory formation after mild COVID-19. TCRdb ran MiXCR on the 5' RACE reads and lists one entry per CDR3 protein. The table includes around 200,000 distinct CDR3 sequences, under 20% detected once. Sequences were obtained from PBMCs or a T cell subset sorted from them (not recorded which). These receptors were collected from an adult woman who had mild COVID-19 (a few samples of this study predate the infection). Cell type and time point are not known. Both conserved end residues are part of each CDR3. D genes are given only for firm matches. The size of a clone is reported for some rows only, either as once, few or many, or as a class for expanded clones.

D	V	size	J	DNA	CDR3
.	TRBV7-8	.	TRBJ2-2	TGTGCCAGCAGCTTTGTGGGGCCGAACACCGGGGAGCTGTTTTTT	CASSFVGPNTGELFF
.	TRBV9	few	TRBJ2-1	TGTGCCAGCAGCTCGATGACGAGCTCCTACAATGAGCAGTTCTTC	CASSSMTSSYNEQFF
.	TRBV27	few	TRBJ2-7	TGTGCCAGCAGTTTCCAGGGGCCCTACGAGCAGTACTTC	CASSFQGPYEQYF
.	TRBV15	.	TRBJ2-7	TGTGCCACCAGCCTAAGCACCGGGCAGCAGTACTTC	CATSLSTGQQYF
.	TRBV18	.	TRBJ2-6	TGTGCCAGCTCACCGTCTAAGCGGACGGGCTCTGGGGCCAACGTCCTGACTTTC	CASSPSKRTGSGANVLTF
.	TRBV18	few	TRBJ1-1	TGTGCCAGCTCACCAGTGTCGGGCGGCACGGACACTGAAGCTTTCTTT	CASSPVSGGTDTEAFF
.	TRBV25-1	.	TRBJ1-5	TGTGCCAGCAGTGAACTGGAATCGGCCGCGCCCCAGCATTTT	CASSELESAAPQHF
.	TRBV5-4	.	TRBJ1-2	TGTGCCAGCAGCGCCCGGGACCGAGCTAACTATGGCTACACCTTC	CASSARDRANYGYTF
.	TRBV20-1	few	TRBJ2-3	TGCAGTGCTAGAGTTGCCGGGACAGCGGGATCCCTTGGGCAGTATTTT	CSARVAGTAGSLGQYF
.	TRBV7-6	few	TRBJ2-3	TGTGCCAGCAGCCCGATCCCGTCCACAGATACGCAGTATTTT	CASSPIPSTDTQYF
.	TRBV20-1	few	TRBJ2-4	TGCAGTGCTAGGCTGGACAGTTTAGCCAAAAACATTCAGTACTTC	CSARLDSLAKNIQYF
.	TRBV20-1	few	TRBJ2-5	TGCAGTGCACATTCCAGGGGGGGTAACCAAGAGACCCAGTACTTC	CSAHSRGGNQETQYF
.	TRBV5-4	few	TRBJ2-7	TGTGCCAGCAGCTTAATCGGAGGGGGATACGAGCAGTACTTC	CASSLIGGGYEQYF
.	TRBV12-3/TRBV12-4	few	TRBJ2-1	TGTGCCAGCACCCCCGTCACTTTTCCTACCCACAATGAGCAGTTCTTC	CASTPVTFPTHNEQFF
.	TRBV7-3	few	TRBJ2-5	TGTGCCAGCAGCTGGACGAGTGGAGAGACCCAGTACTTC	CASSWTSGETQYF
.	TRBV19	many	TRBJ1-1	TGTGCCAGTAGTGCCCCAGAGGAACTGAACACTGAAGCTTTCTTT	CASSAPEELNTEAFF
.	TRBV6-5	.	TRBJ1-4	TGTGCCAGCAGCAGGATCAGGGGCACTAATGAAAAACTGTTTTTT	CASSRIRGTNEKLFF
.	TRBV18	.	TRBJ1-1	TGTGCCAGCTCACCACGGACGGAGATGAACACTGAAGCTTTCTTT	CASSPRTEMNTEAFF
TRBD1	TRBV9	.	TRBJ2-2	TGTGCCAGCAGCGTAGGACAGGGGGTGACCGGGGAGCTGTTTTTT	CASSVGQGVTGELFF
.	TRBV6-5	.	TRBJ2-1	TGTGCCAGCAGTTCCCAGTTCGACCGACAGCGGATAGCGTCCTACAATGAGCAGTTCTTC	CASSSQFDRQRIASYNEQFF
.	TRBV24-1	.	TRBJ2-1	TGTGCCACCAGTGACCTGGGGGCGGCCTCCTACAATGAGCAGTTCTTC	CATSDLGAASYNEQFF
.	TRBV7-2	few	TRBJ2-7	TGTGCCAGCAGCTTACATACGAGCCCCTACGAGCAGTACTTC	CASSLHTSPYEQYF
.	TRBV30	few	TRBJ1-5	TGTGCCTGGAGTCAATTCCTGGAGAATCAGCCCCAGCATTTT	CAWSQFLENQPQHF
.	TRBV7-2	.	TRBJ1-3	TGTGCCAGCAGCTCAGGGTCTGGAAACACCATATATTTT	CASSSGSGNTIYF
.	TRBV20-1	.	TRBJ1-2	TGCAGTGCTCGGACAGACGATGGCTACACCTTC	CSARTDDGYTF
.	TRBV7-6	.	TRBJ1-4	TGTGCCAGCAGCTTAGCTACGGGACAAGGGTCTAATGAAAAACTGTTTTTT	CASSLATGQGSNEKLFF
.	TRBV12-3/TRBV12-4	.	TRBJ1-3	TGTGCCAGCAGTTTCTCGAGCTCTGGAAACACCATATATTTT	CASSFSSSGNTIYF
.	TRBV28	few	TRBJ2-2	TGTGCCAGCAGCCCTCGGACTATTCAACCGGGTACCGGGGAGCTGTTTTTT	CASSPRTIQPGTGELFF
.	TRBV7-6	few	TRBJ2-1	TGTGCCAGCAGCCCCCAGCAGACCTACAATGAGCAGTTCTTC	CASSPQQTYNEQFF
.	TRBV7-9	.	TRBJ2-5	TGTGCCAGCAGCAAGGGGGAAGAGACCCAGTACTTC	CASSKGEETQYF
.	TRBV7-9	many	TRBJ2-5	TGTGCCAGCCGCCCTTGGGGGAAAGAGACCCAGTACTTC	CASRPWGKETQYF
.	TRBV20-1	.	TRBJ1-1	TGCCGGGGCCAGAACACTGAAGCTTTCTTT	CRGQNTEAFF
.	TRBV7-3	.	TRBJ1-1	TGTGCCAGCAGCTTAATGGGCACACCTAACACTGAAGCTTTCTTT	CASSLMGTPNTEAFF
.	TRBV15	.	TRBJ2-7	TGTGCCACCAGCACGGCCTTTCAGGACTACGAGCAGTACTTC	CATSTAFQDYEQYF
.	TRBV7-9	.	TRBJ2-7	TGTGCCAGCAGCTTACAGGGTCTATCCTACGAGCAGTACTTC	CASSLQGLSYEQYF
TRBD2	TRBV28	.	TRBJ2-1	TGTGCCAGCAGCCGCGGACTAGCGGGAGGCGATGAGCAGTTCTTC	CASSRGLAGGDEQFF